The 32 T cell receptor beta chains below come from one sample, sequenced in a study of PD-1 blockade in classical Hodgkin lymphoma. Libraries were prepared by immunoSEQ multiplex PCR; TCRdb keeps only in-frame clonotypes and omits some of them. The sample yields approximately 44,000 clones, 71% seen once. The patients all showed relapse after autologous stem cell transplantation, while their brentuximab vedotin exposure varied. The sample was peripheral blood mononuclear cells (PBMCs), taken at baseline. The receptors shown here come from a human donor with classical Hodgkin lymphoma.

The CDR3 here is CASSPNAGTQYNEQFF. CDR3 in DNA: TGTGCCAGTAGCCCCAACGCCGGGACTCAGTACAATGAGCAGTTCTTC. The chain carries TRBV19 and TRBJ2-1, with D maybe TRBD2 (6 bases). V was trimmed by 6 bases and J by 4 bases, leaving 19 bases between them. This CDR3 spans 16 amino acids. Germline lookup yields CDR1 LNHDA and CDR2 SQIVND (reference sequence).

The chain is built from TRBV7-2 and TRBJ1-5; the match to TRBD1 covers 7 bases. The CDR3 totals 15 residues. The V segment lost 5 bases and the J segment 0 bases; nucleotides outside the gene matches: 4. Germline V gene sequence: CDR1 SGHTA, CDR2 FQGNSA. CDR3 protein: CASSRQGYSNQPQHF. The CDR3 bases are TGTGCCAGCAGCCGACAGGGTTATAGCAATCAGCCCCAGCATTTT.

This chain uses TRBV7-8 with TRBJ2-6; D gene ambiguous. Trimming cost V 5 bases and J 3 bases, with 8 bases left between them. Per the germline V gene, CDR1 is SGHVS and CDR2 is FQNEAQ. The length of the CDR3 is 14 residues. The DNA of the CDR3 is TGTGCCAGCAGCCCTAGGGATGGGGCCAACGTCCTGACTTTC. This translates into CASSPRDGANVLTF.

The rearrangement uses TRBV5-6 and TRBJ1-5, with D uncertain. This CDR3 has 12 amino acids. Between the trimmed V and J ends, which lost 2 bases and 3 bases, there was a span of 3 bases. CDR1 and CDR2 (germline): SGHDT, YYEEEE. CDR3 sequence: CASSFINQPQHF. In DNA form, the CDR3 reads TGTGCCAGCAGCTTCATCAATCAGCCCCAGCATTTT.

The genes are TRBV28 and TRBJ2-2; D is ambiguous. The CDR3 contains 13 residues. From germline, CDR1 is MDHEN and CDR2 SYDVKM. The V gene lost 8 bases and the J gene lost 0 bases, with 7 bases spanning the gap. This CDR3 reads CASSITNTGELFF. CDR3 DNA sequence: TGTGCCAGCTCCATAACGAACACCGGGGAGCTGTTTTTT.

The chain uses TRBV21-1 and TRBJ2-7; the table's D call TRBD1 went unverified against the DNA. TRBV21-1 is a known pseudogene. The CDR3 has 13 amino acids. The CDR3 is CASRTGQRGEQYF. In nucleotides, the CDR3 is TGTGCCAGCAGGACGGGACAGAGGGGCGAGCAGTACTTC.

The chain joins TRBV5-1 to TRBJ2-7; 12 bases match TRBD2. CDR1 and CDR2 from the germline V gene are SGHRS and YFSETQ. With V trimmed by 4 bases and J by 5 bases, 19 bases remained unmatched. CDR3 length: 19 amino acids. The CDR3 loop is CASSARLAGEFGFAHEQYF. Written as DNA, the CDR3 is TGCGCCAGCAGCGCCCGACTAGCGGGAGAGTTTGGTTTTGCCCACGAGCAGTACTTC.

The chain recombines TRBV5-4 with TRBJ1-1; no clear D gene. The CDR3 totals 16 residues. V was shortened by 4 bases and J by 0 bases, with 16 bases between the two germline ends. From germline, CDR1 is SGHNT and CDR2 YYREEE (reference sequence). The CDR3 DNA is TGTGCCAGCAGCCTAAGAGACCGTTACCTGAACACTGAAGCTTTCTTT. Its protein is CASSLRDRYLNTEAFF.

V usage is TRBV10-3 and J usage is TRBJ1-2, with TRBD1 matching over 8 bases. CDR1 is ENHRY and CDR2 is SYGVKD in the germline V gene. There are 14 residues in the CDR3. V was pared by 0 bases and J by 6 bases, with 3 bases of the junction left unmatched. The CDR3 reads CAISESDRDHGYTF. The CDR3 DNA reads as TGTGCCATCAGTGAGTCGGACAGGGACCATGGCTACACCTTC.

The rearrangement links TRBV10-3 to TRBJ2-1; D gene ambiguous. V was trimmed by 8 bases and J by 6 bases, leaving 11 bases between them. In germline, CDR1 is ENHRY, CDR2 SYGVKD. The CDR3 is 12 residues long. CDR3 sequence (DNA): TGTGCCATCCGAGACTGGTCCAATGAGCAGTTCTTC. This translates into CAIRDWSNEQFF.

This clone was seen a few times. CDR3 sequence (DNA): TGTGCCAGCAGTTCAGGGGGAGTGAACACTGAAGCTTTCTTT. Its translation is CASSSGGVNTEAFF. The chain uses TRBV7-6 and TRBJ1-1; 7 bases align to TRBD1. With V trimmed by 6 bases and J by 0 bases, 4 bases remained unmatched. The CDR3 loop spans 14 amino acids. Germline loops: CDR1 SGHVS, CDR2 FNYEAQ.

The rearrangement joins TRBV28 to TRBJ1-2; D not resolved. Germline CDR1 reads MDHEN; CDR2 reads SYDVKM. This CDR3 spans 13 amino acids. V shed 7 bases and J shed 4 bases, with 13 bases lying between them. In nucleotides, the CDR3 is TGTGCCAGCACCCCTAGTCTTGCCTATGGCTACACCTTC. Its protein product is CASTPSLAYGYTF.

This clone came up once. V and J are TRBV18 and TRBJ2-5; D perhaps matches TRBD2 (5 bases). The CDR3 spans 16 residues. Trimming cost V 3 bases and J 5 bases, with 19 bases left between them. From germline, CDR1 is KGHSH and CDR2 LQKENI. CDR3 nucleotide sequence: TGTGCCAGCTCACCCACAGCGGCTGGGAAGGGTGAGACCCAGTACTTC. This encodes CASSPTAAGKGETQYF.

In this sample, this clone turned up a few times. The gene calls are TRBV27 and TRBJ2-7; D possibly corresponds to TRBD2 (5 bases). The germline V gene encodes CDR1 MNHEY and CDR2 SMNVEV (reference sequence). The CDR3 is 13 residues long. Between the trimmed V and J ends, which lost 0 bases and 4 bases, there was a span of 7 bases. This CDR3 is CASSLSRGYEQYF. In nucleotides, the CDR3 is TGTGCCAGCAGTTTATCGAGAGGGTACGAGCAGTACTTC.

V and J are TRBV27 and TRBJ2-5; D is uncertain. Germline assignment: CDR1 MNHEY and CDR2 SMNVEV (reference sequence). Deletions cut 6 bases from V and 4 bases from J, with 12 bases between. This CDR3 region has 13 residues. The CDR3, as DNA: TGTGCCAGCAGAGCTTTCCTAGGAGAGACCCAGTACTTC. Protein: CASRAFLGETQYF.

The V and J genes are TRBV29-1 and TRBJ2-3, with 7 bases fitting TRBD2. Germline CDR1 and CDR2: SQVTM and ANQGSEA. The CDR3 totals 15 residues. Germline trimming cut 6 bases from V and 4 bases from J; bases unmatched to any gene: 13. CDR3 region: CSVEGGDLKADTQYF. CDR3 in DNA: TGCAGCGTGGAGGGAGGGGATCTCAAGGCAGATACGCAGTATTTT.

This rearrangement joins TRBV4-3 to TRBJ2-6; D is uncertain. The CDR3 covers 16 residues. Trimming took 1 base from V and 1 from J, leaving 8 bases between them. Germline V gene lookup returns CDR1 LGHNA and CDR2 YSLEER. The CDR3 bases are TGCGCCAGCAGCCAAGCCCGCGGTTCTGGGGCCAACGTCCTGACTTTC. Residues: CASSQARGSGANVLTF.

The chain employs TRBV5-1 and TRBJ1-1, with D possibly being TRBD1 (5 bases). CDR3 length: 15 amino acids. CDR1 is SGHRS and CDR2 is YFSETQ in the germline V gene. The ends were cut back, 5 bases at V and 7 bases at J, with 21 bases in the middle. The CDR3 DNA reads TGCGCCAGCAGTTTCTCCGGGACGGCGGGGGGTGAAGCTTTCTTT. Its protein is CASSFSGTAGGEAFF.

V gene TRBV10-3 combines with J gene TRBJ2-1; D possibly corresponds to TRBD2 (6 bases). The V end was cut by 6 bases, the J end by 3 bases, with 9 bases between. The CDR3 totals 13 residues. CDR1 and CDR2 from the germline V gene are ENHRY and SYGVKD. The CDR3 DNA sequence: TGTGCCATCAGAGCTAGCGACTACAATGAGCAGTTCTTC. Protein product: CAIRASDYNEQFF.

This clone was seen only once. The V and J genes are TRBV10-1 and TRBJ2-7; TRBD1 matches at 8 bases. The CDR3 runs to 16 residues. Germline assignment: CDR1 WNHNN and CDR2 SYGVQD (reference sequence). The V segment lost 6 bases and the J segment 3 bases; nucleotides outside the gene matches: 13. For the CDR3, the DNA is TGCGCCAGCAGCCCATTGGACAGGGCCAGCCTCTACGAGCAGTACTTC. Translated, it gives CASSPLDRASLYEQYF.

The chain joins TRBV27 to TRBJ2-3; TRBD2 might be the D (5 bases). This CDR3 comprises 13 residues. The germline CDR1 and CDR2 sequences are MNHEY and SMNVEV (reference sequence). The V end lost 11 bases, the J end lost 0 bases, and 12 bases lay between the germline ends. The CDR3 nucleotides are TGTGCCTCGGGATTGTTTAGCACAGATACGCAGTATTTT. The encoded protein is CASGLFSTDTQYF.

This clone was observed many times. The chain recombines TRBV7-6 with TRBJ2-1; D is uncertain. Germline V gives CDR1 SGHVS, CDR2 FNYEAQ. The CDR3 is made up of 16 amino acids. Trimming took 5 bases from V and 3 from J, leaving 17 bases between them. The CDR3 sequence is CASSASGGTIYNEQFF. Written as DNA, the CDR3 is TGTGCCAGCAGCGCCTCGGGCGGAACAATCTACAATGAGCAGTTCTTC.

The chain couples TRBV7-3 to TRBJ2-3; 7 bases agree with TRBD2. Unmatched junction bases numbered 7, after V lost 5 bases and J lost 2 bases. The CDR3 totals 15 residues. The germline V gene has CDR1 SGHTA and CDR2 FQGTGA. The CDR3 DNA reads as TGTGCCAGCAGCCCTGTAGCGGGTTCCACAGATACGCAGTATTTT. This sequence encodes CASSPVAGSTDTQYF. Full variable domain (remainder filled in from reference TRBV7-3 and TRBJ2-3): GAGVSQTPSNKVTEKGKYVELRCDPISGHTALYWYRQSLGQGPEFLIYFQGTGAADDSGLPNDRFFAVRPEGSVSTLKIQRTERGDSAVYLCASSPVAGSTDTQYFGPGTRLTVL.

The CDR3 coding sequence is TGTGCCAGCACAGGAGAGAATGAGCAGTTCTTC. Protein sequence: CASTGENEQFF. The rearrangement joins TRBV9 to TRBJ2-1; D is ambiguous. CDR1 is SGDLS and CDR2 is YYNGEE in the germline V gene. The length of the CDR3 is 11 residues. V was clipped by 6 bases and J by 7 bases, with 8 bases between them.

The chain couples TRBV5-4 to TRBJ2-7; no reliable D call. The CDR3 loop spans 13 amino acids. Germline V gives CDR1 SGHNT, CDR2 YYREEE (reference sequence). Trimming removed 2 bases at V and 5 bases at J, with 11 bases between. The CDR3 nucleotides are TGTGCCAGCAGCTTAGACGCCCCCCACGAGCAGTACTTC. Its protein product is CASSLDAPHEQYF.

This chain uses TRBV5-4 with TRBJ1-4, with a tentative D call TRBD1 (5 bases). Trimming stripped 0 bases from V and 11 bases from J, with 11 bases between. Germline V gives CDR1 SGHNT, CDR2 YYREEE (reference sequence). This CDR3 spans 13 amino acids. The CDR3 sequence is CASSLDQGWKLFF. As DNA, the CDR3 is TGTGCCAGCAGCTTGGATCAGGGATGGAAACTGTTTTTT.

The chain uses TRBV7-9 and TRBJ1-5, with 7 bases identical to TRBD1. Per the germline V gene, CDR1 is SEHNR and CDR2 is FQNEAQ (reference sequence). The CDR3 has 17 amino acids. V lost 7 bases, J lost 7 bases, and 19 bases stayed unmatched. The CDR3 region has the DNA TGTGCCAGCACCTCAGAGGGCGTGACAGGGACCGGACAGCCCCAGCATTTT. This codes for CASTSEGVTGTGQPQHF.

This clone was counted between two and nine times. This chain connects TRBV7-6 to TRBJ2-7, with a weak D call TRBD1 (8 bases). Germline-derived CDR1 and CDR2 are SGHVS and FNYEAQ. The CDR3 consists of 13 residues. V shed 5 bases and J shed 7 bases, with 15 bases lying between them. The DNA of the CDR3 is TGTGCCAGCAGCGCGCAACAGGGGGGGGAGCAGTACTTC. Amino acids: CASSAQQGGEQYF.

The V and J genes are TRBV6-5 and TRBJ1-2; 7 bases agree with TRBD1. The CDR3 has 13 residues. V was pared by 7 bases and J by 5 bases, with 7 bases of the junction left unmatched. Germline values: CDR1 MNHEY, CDR2 SVGAGI. The CDR3 here is CASNDPGQYGYTF. The DNA of the CDR3 is TGTGCCAGCAACGACCCGGGACAGTATGGCTACACCTTC.

The chain has TRBV29-1 and TRBJ2-5; 7 bases line up with TRBD2. In germline, CDR1 is SQVTM, CDR2 ANQGSEA. The CDR3 contains 18 residues. Trimming took 3 bases from V and 0 from J; bases not matched to a gene: 16. The CDR3 nucleotides read TGCAGCGTTGACGGGTTGAATCTAGCGGTGATGGACCAAGAGACCCAGTACTTC. It translates to CSVDGLNLAVMDQETQYF.

The chain uses TRBV19 and TRBJ1-1, with TRBD1 identical over 8 bases. From germline, CDR1 is LNHDA and CDR2 SQIVND (reference sequence). This CDR3 has 15 amino acids. V lost 6 bases, J lost 0 bases, and 6 bases stayed unmatched. The CDR3 DNA follows: TGTGCCAGTAGGGACAGGGCGATGGTGAACACTGAAGCTTTCTTT. It yields the protein CASRDRAMVNTEAFF.

This rearrangement joins TRBV27 to TRBJ2-2; no clear D gene. Trimming pared 5 bases from V and 2 bases from J, leaving 18 bases between. CDR1 is MNHEY, CDR2 SMNVEV, per germline (reference sequence). The CDR3 has 17 amino acids. The CDR3 region has the DNA TGTGCCAGCAGTCCGACCACAGCGACCTTTAACACCGGGGAGCTGTTTTTT. It specifies CASSPTTATFNTGELFF.